This record looks at one T cell receptor (beta chain) sequence and its context. Germline CDR1 MNHNY, CDR2 SVGAGI (reference sequence). J gave up 4 bases and V 2 bases, and 7 bases lay outside the gene matches. The CDR3 covers 15 residues. Sequencing used immunoSEQ multiplex PCR; TCRdb keeps in-frame clones, though not all of them. The table lists more than 95,000 clones, approximately 93% of them singletons. This entry is derived from a study of siplizumab effects on memory and regulatory T cells. The sequence was obtained from a human donor in good health. The rearrangement links TRBV6-6 to TRBJ1-2; TRBD1 aligns across 7 bases. Specimen: Tregs sorted from blood. For the CDR3, the DNA is TGTGCCAGCAGTTACACGGACAGGAATACCTATGGCTACACCTTC. This encodes CASSYTDRNTYGYTF.